The rows below give T cell receptor beta chains drawn from one sample of a study of T cells in Graves' hyperthyroidism and ophthalmopathy. TCRdb reprocessed the multiplex PCR reads with MiXCR, giving one entry per CDR3 protein. Among just under 750,000 distinct CDR3 sequences listed, approximately 36% were seen once. The sequenced sample was blood. These receptors were taken from a woman aged 40 to 50 with Graves' hyperthyroidism. Both conserved end residues are part of each CDR3. D genes are given only for firm matches. The size of a clone is reported for some rows only, either as once, few or many, or as a class for expanded clones.

d_gene,v_gene,j_gene,abundance,CDR3aa,CDR3nt
-,TRBV4-2,TRBJ1-5,-,CASSQGVGVDQPQHF,TGTGCCAGCAGCCAGGGGGTCGGGGTCGATCAGCCCCAGCATTTT
-,TRBV5-5,TRBJ1-2,many,CASSFDRRNYGYTF,TGTGCCAGCAGCTTTGACAGGAGAAACTATGGCTACACCTTC
TRBD1,TRBV7-2,TRBJ1-5,-,CASSQGQGEGQPQHF,TGTGCCAGCAGCCAAGGACAGGGCGAGGGCCAGCCCCAGCATTTT
-,TRBV3-1,TRBJ1-1,many,CASSQGAQEAFF,TGTGCCAGCAGCCAAGGGGCACAGGAAGCTTTCTTT
-,TRBV19,TRBJ2-2,-,CAWSSARLANTGELFF,TGTGCCTGGAGCTCTGCCCGCCTCGCGAACACCGGGGAGCTGTTTTTT
-,TRBV20-1,TRBJ1-4,-,CSAEGLAQEGHEKLFF,TGCAGTGCTGAAGGGCTAGCACAGGAGGGGCATGAAAAACTGTTTTTT
-,TRBV19,TRBJ1-4,many,CASRSAPSTNEKLFF,TGTGCCAGTAGATCGGCTCCATCAACTAATGAAAAACTGTTTTTT
TRBD1,TRBV2,TRBJ1-1,many,CASSVFGQGNTEAFF,TGTGCCAGCAGTGTCTTTGGACAGGGGAACACTGAAGCTTTCTTT
TRBD1,TRBV12-5,TRBJ1-2,-,CASGLVDRGGGYTF,TGTGCTAGTGGTTTGGTGGACAGGGGAGGTGGCTACACCTTC
-,TRBV7-2,TRBJ2-7,-,CASSLGWAGTNCEQYF,TGTGCCAGCAGCTTAGGTTGGGCAGGGACGAACTGCGAGCAGTACTTC
-,TRBV5-4,TRBJ1-4,-,CASNWGGATNEKLFF,TGTGCCAGCAATTGGGGGGGTGCAACTAATGAAAAACTGTTTTTT
-,TRBV7-9,TRBJ1-2,-,CASHGTRGYGGYTF,TGTGCCAGTCATGGGACGAGGGGCTACGGTGGCTACACCTTC
TRBD1,TRBV7-9,TRBJ1-5,many,CASSLPDRDRDMHF,TGTGCCAGCAGCTTACCCGACCGGGACAGGGATATGCATTTT
-,TRBV11-3,TRBJ2-7,many,CASSARERSYEQYF,TGTGCCAGCAGCGCCAGGGAAAGGTCCTACGAGCAGTACTTC
TRBD2,TRBV5-1,TRBJ2-5,-,CASSLSPGRGETQYF,TGCGCCAGCAGCTTGTCCCCAGGGAGGGGAGAGACCCAGTACTTC
-,TRBV9,TRBJ2-6,many,CASSAPAVSGANVLTF,TGTGCCAGCAGCGCTCCGGCGGTCTCTGGGGCCAACGTCCTGACTTTC
-,TRBV19,TRBJ1-6,-,CASSYVGNSPLHF,TGTGCCAGTAGTTATGTAGGGAATTCACCCCTCCACTTT
TRBD1,TRBV4-1,TRBJ2-2,-,CASSPFGTGNTGELFF,TGCGCCAGCAGCCCCTTCGGGACAGGGAACACCGGGGAGCTGTTTTTT
-,TRBV4-3,TRBJ1-1,few,CASSHGRGTEAFF,TGCGCCAGCAGCCACGGACGGGGCACTGAAGCTTTCTTT
TRBD2,TRBV6-5,TRBJ2-6,many,CASTTPRGLEGANVLTF,TGTGCCAGCACCACCCCGCGGGGGTTGGAAGGGGCCAACGTCCTGACTTTC
TRBD1,TRBV5-6,TRBJ1-1,-,CASSADGTGVPFF,TGTGCCAGCAGCGCGGACGGGACAGGGGTGCCTTTCTTT
-,TRBV4-1,TRBJ1-1,-,CASSQTDRMNTEAFF,TGCGCCAGCAGCCAGACCGACAGAATGAACACTGAAGCTTTCTTT
-,TRBV4-1,TRBJ2-5,-,CASSQVIPETQYF,TGCGCCAGCAGCCAAGTCATTCCGGAGACCCAGTACTTC
TRBD2,TRBV7-9,TRBJ2-5,many,CASSLRTSGGTQYF,TGTGCCAGCAGCTTGAGGACTAGCGGCGGGACCCAGTACTTC
TRBD1,TRBV6-5,TRBJ2-7,few,CASNRDRDSLEQYF,TGTGCCAGCAATCGGGACAGGGACTCTCTCGAGCAGTACTTC
-,TRBV7-9,TRBJ1-1,many,CASSFSFDMNTEAFF,TGTGCCAGCAGCTTCAGTTTCGACATGAACACTGAAGCTTTCTTT
-,TRBV2,TRBJ1-6,many,CASGPQTVEVNSPLHF,TGTGCCAGCGGTCCGCAGACAGTGGAAGTCAATTCACCCCTCCACTTT
TRBD2,TRBV7-2,TRBJ2-5,many,CASSTSGFQETQYF,TGTGCCAGCTCAACTAGCGGATTTCAAGAGACCCAGTACTTC
TRBD1,TRBV6-5,TRBJ1-2,-,CASSYSDRGFSGYTF,TGTGCCAGCAGTTACTCGGACAGGGGGTTTTCTGGCTACACCTTC
-,TRBV2,TRBJ1-4,-,CASIRGPSATNEKLFF,TGTGCCAGCATACGGGGACCGTCTGCAACTAATGAAAAACTGTTTTTT
TRBD1,TRBV20-1,TRBJ1-3,many,CSVSGTTGSGNTIYF,TGCAGTGTCTCGGGGACGACAGGGTCTGGAAACACCATATATTTT